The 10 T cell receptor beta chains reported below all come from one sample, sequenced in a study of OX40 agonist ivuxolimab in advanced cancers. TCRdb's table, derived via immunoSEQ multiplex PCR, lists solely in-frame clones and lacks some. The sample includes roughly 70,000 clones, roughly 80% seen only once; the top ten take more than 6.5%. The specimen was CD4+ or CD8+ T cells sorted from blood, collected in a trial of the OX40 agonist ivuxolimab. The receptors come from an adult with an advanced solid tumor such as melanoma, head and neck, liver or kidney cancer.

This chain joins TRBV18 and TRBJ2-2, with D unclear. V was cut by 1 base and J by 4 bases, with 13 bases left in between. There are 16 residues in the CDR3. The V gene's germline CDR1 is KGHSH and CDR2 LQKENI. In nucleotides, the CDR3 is TGTGCCAGCTCACCACTTTCGCAGATTATCACCGGGGAGCTGTTTTTT. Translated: CASSPLSQIITGELFF.

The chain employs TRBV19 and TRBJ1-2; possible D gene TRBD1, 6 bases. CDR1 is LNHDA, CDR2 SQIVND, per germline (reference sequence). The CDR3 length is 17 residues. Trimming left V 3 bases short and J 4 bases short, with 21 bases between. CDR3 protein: CASSMGGAFGLFYGYTF. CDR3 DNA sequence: TGTGCCAGTAGTATGGGGGGGGCCTTCGGACTTTTCTATGGCTACACCTTC.

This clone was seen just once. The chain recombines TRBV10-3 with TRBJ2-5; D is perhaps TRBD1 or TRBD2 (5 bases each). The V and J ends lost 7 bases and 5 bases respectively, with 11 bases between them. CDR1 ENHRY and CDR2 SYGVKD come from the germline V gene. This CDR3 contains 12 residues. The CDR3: CAIKEAGETQYF. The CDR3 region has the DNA TGTGCCATCAAGGAGGCAGGGGAGACCCAGTACTTC.

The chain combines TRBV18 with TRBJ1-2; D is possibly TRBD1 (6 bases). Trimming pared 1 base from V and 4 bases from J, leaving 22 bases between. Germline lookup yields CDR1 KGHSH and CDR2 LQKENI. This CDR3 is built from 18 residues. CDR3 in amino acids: CASSPRPLRGQWSYGYTF. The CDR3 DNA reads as TGTGCCAGCTCACCACGACCACTCAGGGGACAATGGAGCTATGGCTACACCTTC.

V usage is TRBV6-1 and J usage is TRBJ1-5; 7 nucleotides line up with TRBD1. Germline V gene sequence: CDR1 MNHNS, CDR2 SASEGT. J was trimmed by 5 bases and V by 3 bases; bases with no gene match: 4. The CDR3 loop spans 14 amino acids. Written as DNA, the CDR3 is TGTGCCAGCAGTGATGGACAGGCGTATCAGCCCCAGCATTTT. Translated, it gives CASSDGQAYQPQHF.

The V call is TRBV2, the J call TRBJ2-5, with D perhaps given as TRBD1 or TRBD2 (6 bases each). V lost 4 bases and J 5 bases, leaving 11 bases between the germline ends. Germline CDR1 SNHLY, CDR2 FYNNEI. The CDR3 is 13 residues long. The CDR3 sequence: CASSVGGRETQYF. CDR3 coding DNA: TGTGCCAGCAGTGTGGGGGGCAGGGAGACCCAGTACTTC.

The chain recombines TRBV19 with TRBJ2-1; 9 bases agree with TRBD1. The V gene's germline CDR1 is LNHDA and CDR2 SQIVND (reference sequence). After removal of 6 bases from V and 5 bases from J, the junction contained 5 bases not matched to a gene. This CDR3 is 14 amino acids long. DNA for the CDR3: TGTGCCAGTAGGAAGGGACAGGGAAACAATGAGCAGTTCTTC. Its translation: CASRKGQGNNEQFF. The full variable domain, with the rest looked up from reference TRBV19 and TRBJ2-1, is DGGITQSPKYLFRKEGQNVTLSCEQNLNHDAMYWYRQDPGQGLRLIYYSQIVNDFQKGDIAEGYSVSREKKESFPLTVTSAQKNPTAFYLCASRKGQGNNEQFFGPGTRLTVL.

DNA of the CDR3: TGTGCCAGCACCTATCGGGCCCTTCGACAGGGTGTCTATGGCTACACCTTC. Translated, it gives CASTYRALRQGVYGYTF. The rearrangement links TRBV21-1 to TRBJ1-2; the table's D gene call, TRBD1, was not cross checked with the DNA. TRBV21-1 is annotated as a pseudogene. This CDR3 has 17 residues.

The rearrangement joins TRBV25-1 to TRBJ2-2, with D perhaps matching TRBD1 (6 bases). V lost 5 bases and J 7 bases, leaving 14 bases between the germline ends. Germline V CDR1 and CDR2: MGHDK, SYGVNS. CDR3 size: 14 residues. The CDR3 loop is CASSSQGWNGELFF. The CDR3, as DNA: TGTGCCAGCAGTTCACAGGGTTGGAACGGGGAGCTGTTTTTT.

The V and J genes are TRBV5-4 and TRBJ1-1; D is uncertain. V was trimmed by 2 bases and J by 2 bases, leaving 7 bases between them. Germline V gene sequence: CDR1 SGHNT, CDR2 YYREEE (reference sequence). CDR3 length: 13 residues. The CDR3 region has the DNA TGTGCCAGCAGCTTATACACCAACACTGAAGCTTTCTTT. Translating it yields CASSLYTNTEAFF.